A single sample gave rise to the 2 T cell receptor beta chains below, sequenced in a study of T cell responses to AZD1222 COVID-19 vaccine. Sequencing was performed with immunoSEQ multiplex PCR; in TCRdb, only in-frame clones are kept and a portion is missing. The sample lists 90,000 to 150,000 clones; 92% were seen once. Sample: peripheral blood, taken 28 days after the second AZD1222 dose. The receptor source for this set is an adult who received the AZD1222 COVID-19 vaccine.

The DNA of the CDR3 is TGCGCCAGCAGCTCTCCAGGGGGCGTCGGTTTGAGCACTGAAGCTTTCTTT. This encodes CASSSPGGVGLSTEAFF. The chain carries TRBV5-1 and TRBJ1-1, with 8 bases identical to TRBD1. CDR3 length: 17 residues. The V gene end was trimmed by 3 bases and the J gene end by 4 bases; junction bases not matched to a gene: 14. CDR1 is SGHRS, CDR2 YFSETQ, per germline.

Note on this clone: Other DNA sequences in the same sample also yield this CDR3. The V gene is TRBV11-3, the J gene TRBJ2-1; D gene ambiguous. Germline V gene lookup returns CDR1 SGHNT and CDR2 YENEEA. The CDR3 length is 15 residues. Trimming took 5 bases from V and 0 from J, leaving 11 bases between them. CDR3 nucleotide sequence: TGTGCCAGCAGCCCAGACCCTAGCTCCTACAATGAGCAGTTCTTC. Encoded protein: CASSPDPSSYNEQFF. The full variable domain, its missing parts supplied by reference TRBV11-3 and TRBJ2-1, is EAGVVQSPRYKIIEKKQPVAFWCNPISGHNTLYWYLQNLGQGPELLIRYENEEAVDDSQLPKDRFSAERLKGVDSTLKIQPAELGDSAVYLCASSPDPSSYNEQFFGPGTRLTVL.